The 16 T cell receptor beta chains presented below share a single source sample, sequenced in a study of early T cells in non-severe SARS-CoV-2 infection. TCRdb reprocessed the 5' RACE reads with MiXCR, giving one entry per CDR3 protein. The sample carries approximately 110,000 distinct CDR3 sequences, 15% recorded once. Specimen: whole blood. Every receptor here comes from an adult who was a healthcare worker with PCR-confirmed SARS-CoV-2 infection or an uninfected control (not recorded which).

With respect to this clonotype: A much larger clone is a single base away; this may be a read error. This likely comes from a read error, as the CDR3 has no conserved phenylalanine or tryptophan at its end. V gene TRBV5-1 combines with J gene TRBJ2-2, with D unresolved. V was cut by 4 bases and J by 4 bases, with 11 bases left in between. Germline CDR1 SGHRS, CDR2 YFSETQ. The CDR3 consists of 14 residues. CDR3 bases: TGCGCCAGCAGCCTGAGTTGGGTCACCGGGGAGCTGTTTTCT. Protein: CASSLSWVTGELFS.

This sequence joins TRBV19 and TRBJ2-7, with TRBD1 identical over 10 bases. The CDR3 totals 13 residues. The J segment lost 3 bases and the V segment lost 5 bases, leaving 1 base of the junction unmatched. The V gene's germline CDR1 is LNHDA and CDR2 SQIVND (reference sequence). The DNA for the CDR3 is TGTGCCAGTAGTGGGGACAGGGGCTACGAGCAGTACTTC. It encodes CASSGDRGYEQYF.

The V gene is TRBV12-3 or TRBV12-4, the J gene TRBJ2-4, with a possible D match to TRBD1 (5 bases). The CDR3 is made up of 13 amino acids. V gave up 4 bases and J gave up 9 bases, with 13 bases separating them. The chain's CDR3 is CASSSHLRGIQYF. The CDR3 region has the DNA TGTGCCAGCAGTTCCCATCTTAGGGGCATTCAGTACTTC.

The CDR3 DNA is TGCAGTGCCCCCCTCGACCCCCCTCAGACTCCTTACAATGAGCAGTTCTTC. It encodes CSAPLDPPQTPYNEQFF. The rearrangement links TRBV20-1 to TRBJ2-1; D unresolved. Per germline, CDR1 DFQATT and CDR2 SNEGSKA (reference sequence). The CDR3 covers 17 residues. With 6 bases removed from V and 4 bases from J, the gap between germline ends came to 25 bases.

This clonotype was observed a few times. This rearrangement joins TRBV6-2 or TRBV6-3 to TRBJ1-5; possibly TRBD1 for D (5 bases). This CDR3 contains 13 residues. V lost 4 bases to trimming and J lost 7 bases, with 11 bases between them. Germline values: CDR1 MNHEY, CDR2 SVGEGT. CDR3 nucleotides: TGTGCCAGCAGTTTTTCAGGGCAACAGCCCCAGCATTTT. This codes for CASSFSGQQPQHF.

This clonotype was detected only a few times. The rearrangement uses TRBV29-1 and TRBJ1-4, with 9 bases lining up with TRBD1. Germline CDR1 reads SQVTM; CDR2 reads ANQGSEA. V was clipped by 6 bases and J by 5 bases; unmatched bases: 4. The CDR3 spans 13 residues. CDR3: CSVVTGGNEKLFF. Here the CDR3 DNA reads TGCAGCGTCGTGACAGGGGGAAATGAAAAACTGTTTTTT.

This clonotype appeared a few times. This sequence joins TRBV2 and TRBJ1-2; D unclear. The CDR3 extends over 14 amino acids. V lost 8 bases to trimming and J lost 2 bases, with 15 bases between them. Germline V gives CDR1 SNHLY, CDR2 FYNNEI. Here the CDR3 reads CASSKDRGNYGYTF. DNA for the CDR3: TGTGCCAGCTCGAAGGACCGAGGGAACTATGGCTACACCTTC.

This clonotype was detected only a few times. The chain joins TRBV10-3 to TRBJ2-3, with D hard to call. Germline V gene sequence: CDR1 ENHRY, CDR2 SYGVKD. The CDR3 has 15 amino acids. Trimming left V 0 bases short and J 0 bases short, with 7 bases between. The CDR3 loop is CAISESAGSTDTQYF. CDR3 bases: TGTGCCATCAGTGAGTCGGCAGGAAGCACAGATACGCAGTATTTT.

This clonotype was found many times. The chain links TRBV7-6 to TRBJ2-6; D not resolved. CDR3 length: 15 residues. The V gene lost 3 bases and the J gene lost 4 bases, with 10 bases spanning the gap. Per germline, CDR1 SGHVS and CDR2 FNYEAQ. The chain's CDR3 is CASSLGSTGANVLTF. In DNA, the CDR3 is TGTGCCAGCAGCTTGGGCAGCACGGGGGCCAACGTCCTGACTTTC.

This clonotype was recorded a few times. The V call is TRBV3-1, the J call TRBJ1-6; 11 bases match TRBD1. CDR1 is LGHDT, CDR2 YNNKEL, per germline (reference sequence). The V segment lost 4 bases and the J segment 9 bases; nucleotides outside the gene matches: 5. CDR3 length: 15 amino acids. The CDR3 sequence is CASSPMDRGLSPLHF. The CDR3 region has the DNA TGTGCCAGCAGCCCCATGGACAGGGGGCTTTCACCCCTCCACTTT. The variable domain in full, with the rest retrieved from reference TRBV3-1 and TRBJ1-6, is DTAVSQTPKYLVTQMGNDKSIKCEQNLGHDTMYWYKQDSKKFLKIMFSYNNKELIINETVPNRFSPKSPDKAHLNLHINSLELGDSAVYFCASSPMDRGLSPLHFGNGTRLTVT.

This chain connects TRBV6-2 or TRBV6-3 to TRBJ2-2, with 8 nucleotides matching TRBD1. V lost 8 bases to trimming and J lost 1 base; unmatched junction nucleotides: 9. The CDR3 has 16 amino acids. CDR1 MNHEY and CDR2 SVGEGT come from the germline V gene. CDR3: CASWRARGLNTGELFF. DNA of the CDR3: TGTGCCAGCTGGAGGGCCAGGGGGCTGAACACCGGGGAGCTGTTTTTT.

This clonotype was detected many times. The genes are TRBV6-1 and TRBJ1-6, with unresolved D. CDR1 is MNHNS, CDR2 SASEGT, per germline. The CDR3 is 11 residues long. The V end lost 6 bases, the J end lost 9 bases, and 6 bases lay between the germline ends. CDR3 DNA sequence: TGTGCCAGCAGGATGGGTTCACCCCTCCACTTT. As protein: CASRMGSPLHF.

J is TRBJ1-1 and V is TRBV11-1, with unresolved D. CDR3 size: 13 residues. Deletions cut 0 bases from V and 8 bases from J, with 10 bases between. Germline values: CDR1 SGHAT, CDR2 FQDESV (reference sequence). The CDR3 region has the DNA TGTGCCAGCAGCTTAGCGGCCTGGAACGAAGCTTTCTTT. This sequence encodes CASSLAAWNEAFF. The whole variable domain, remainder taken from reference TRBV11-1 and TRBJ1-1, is EAEVAQSPRYKITEKSQAVAFWCDPISGHATLYWYRQILGQGPELLVQFQDESVVDDSQLPKDRFSAERLKGVDSTLKIQPAELGDSAMYLCASSLAAWNEAFFGQGTRLTVV.

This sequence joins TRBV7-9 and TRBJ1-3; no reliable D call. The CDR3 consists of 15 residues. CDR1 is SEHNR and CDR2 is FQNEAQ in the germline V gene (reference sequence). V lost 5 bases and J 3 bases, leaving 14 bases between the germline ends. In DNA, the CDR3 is TGTGCCAGCAGCCGGCTCAGGACGAGTGGAAACACCATATATTTT. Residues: CASSRLRTSGNTIYF.

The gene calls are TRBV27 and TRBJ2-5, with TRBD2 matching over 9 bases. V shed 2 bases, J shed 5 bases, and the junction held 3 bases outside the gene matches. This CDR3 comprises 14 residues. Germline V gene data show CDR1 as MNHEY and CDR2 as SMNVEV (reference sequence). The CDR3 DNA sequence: TGTGCCAGCAGTTTACGGCGGGGGGGCGAGACCCAGTACTTC. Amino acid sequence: CASSLRRGGETQYF.

As DNA, the CDR3 is TGTGCCAGCAGTTACTCCCCCGACAGATTGAATGAAAAACTGTTTTTT. It encodes CASSYSPDRLNEKLFF. The chain combines TRBV6-6 with TRBJ1-4, with D tentatively TRBD1 (5 bases). Germline CDR1 and CDR2: MNHNY and SVGAGI (reference sequence). The CDR3 spans 16 residues. V was pared by 0 bases and J by 5 bases, with 13 bases between.